This passage covers 23 T cell receptor beta chains from one sample sequenced in a study of T cell responses to AZD1222 COVID-19 vaccine. Only in-frame clones appear in the TCRdb table, and some are missing; sequencing was by immunoSEQ multiplex PCR. The table records 130,000 or so clones, 85% to 90% of them present only once. This specimen consisted of peripheral blood, obtained on day 0 of AZD1222 vaccination. Receptor source: an adult in good health.

In this sample, this clone turned up once. This chain joins TRBV10-1 and TRBJ2-5; possibly TRBD1 for D (5 bases). The germline gives CDR1 WNHNN, CDR2 SYGVQD (reference sequence). Deletions cut 3 bases from V and 1 base from J, with 9 bases between. The CDR3 runs to 14 residues. The CDR3 DNA reads as TGCGCCAGCAGTGACCAGGGCCCCCAAGAGACCCAGTACTTC. Amino acid sequence: CASSDQGPQETQYF.

The chain carries TRBV7-2 and TRBJ2-1; D call uncertain. CDR3 size: 12 residues. The germline V gene encodes CDR1 SGHTA and CDR2 FQGNSA. Deletions cut 7 bases from V and 3 bases from J, with 7 bases between. The CDR3 here is CASNWGYNEQFF. The CDR3 nucleotides read TGTGCCAGCAACTGGGGCTACAATGAGCAGTTCTTC. Full variable domain (rest looked up from reference TRBV7-2 and TRBJ2-1): GAGVSQSPSNKVTEKGKDVELRCDPISGHTALYWYRQSLGQGLEFLIYFQGNSAPDKSGLPSDRFSAERTGGSVSTLTIQRTQQEDSAVYLCASNWGYNEQFFGPGTRLTVL.

The CDR3 loop is CASSYGRDPSPLHF. Here the CDR3 DNA reads TGTGCCAGCAGTTACGGCAGGGACCCTTCACCCCTCCACTTT. V usage is TRBV6-5 and J usage is TRBJ1-6; possible D gene TRBD1, 5 bases. CDR1 and CDR2 from the germline V gene are MNHEY and SVGAGI. This CDR3 is built from 14 residues. V dropped 2 bases and J dropped 9 bases, with 11 bases sitting between them.

V usage is TRBV5-1 and J usage is TRBJ2-1; D not resolved. Germline CDR1 and CDR2: SGHRS and YFSETQ. V dropped 2 bases and J dropped 9 bases, with 12 bases sitting between them. The CDR3 spans 13 residues. CDR3 DNA sequence: TGCGCCAGCAGCTTATCCCCCGGAAGTGAGCAGTTCTTC. Translating gives CASSLSPGSEQFF.

The V call is TRBV28, the J call TRBJ2-1; TRBD2 matches at 8 bases. Germline trimming cut 7 bases from V and 0 bases from J; bases unmatched to any gene: 5. Per the germline V gene, CDR1 is MDHEN and CDR2 is SYDVKM. The CDR3 has 15 residues. In DNA, the CDR3 is TGTGCCAGCACTGAAAGCGGGAGCTCCTACAATGAGCAGTTCTTC. Translated, it gives CASTESGSSYNEQFF. The full variable domain, with the rest looked up from reference TRBV28 and TRBJ2-1, is DVKVTQSSRYLVKRTGEKVFLECVQDMDHENMFWYRQDPGLGLRLIYFSYDVKMKEKGDIPEGYSVSREKKERFSLILESASTNQTSMYLCASTESGSSYNEQFFGPGTRLTVL.

This chain connects TRBV4-3 to TRBJ1-5, with D uncertain. The length of the CDR3 is 16 residues. With 0 bases removed from V and 2 bases from J, the gap between germline ends came to 11 bases. The germline gives CDR1 LGHNA, CDR2 YSLEER. DNA for the CDR3: TGCGCCAGCAGCCAAGATCCCGGAGTGGGCAATCAGCCCCAGCATTTT. This codes for CASSQDPGVGNQPQHF.

The chain recombines TRBV20-1 with TRBJ1-4; D is unclear. Germline CDR1 and CDR2: DFQATT and SNEGSKA (reference sequence). The CDR3 totals 12 residues. The germline V and J ends were trimmed by 3 bases and 8 bases, with 10 bases remaining between them. CDR3 region: CSASEAAEKLFF. The CDR3 DNA reads as TGCAGTGCTAGTGAGGCGGCCGAAAAACTGTTTTTT.

The chain carries TRBV5-1 and TRBJ2-1; the match to TRBD2 covers 11 bases. Germline V lookup: CDR1 SGHRS, CDR2 YFSETQ. V was pared by 0 bases and J by 6 bases, with 11 bases of the junction left unmatched. The CDR3 contains 18 residues. CDR3 loop: CASSLALSGRAWSNEQFF. DNA for the CDR3: TGCGCCAGCAGCTTGGCGCTTAGCGGGAGGGCCTGGTCCAATGAGCAGTTCTTC.

V is TRBV21-1 and J is TRBJ1-6; TRBD1, the table's D call, lacks a check against the DNA. TRBV21-1 is labeled a pseudogene. The CDR3 runs to 20 residues. The chain's CDR3 is CASSKALLGQGSFLWSPLHF. CDR3 bases: TGTGCCAGCAGCAAAGCGCTATTGGGACAGGGGTCCTTTTTGTGGTCACCCCTCCACTTT.

The chain recombines TRBV28 with TRBJ1-4; no definite D call. This CDR3 is 14 amino acids long. Germline V gene lookup returns CDR1 MDHEN and CDR2 SYDVKM. Trimming cost V 3 bases and J 5 bases, with 10 bases left between them. The CDR3 nucleotides read TGTGCCAGCAGTTTTGCGTCAGCAAATGAAAAACTGTTTTTT. The encoded protein is CASSFASANEKLFF.

CDR3 coding DNA: TGTGCCAGCAGTGCTAGACAGGGAACTTATCAGCCCCAGCATTTT. This codes for CASSARQGTYQPQHF. The chain couples TRBV6-2 or TRBV6-3 to TRBJ1-5; TRBD1 agrees at 7 bases. The CDR3 has 15 residues. Germline V gives CDR1 MNHEY, CDR2 SVGEGT. The J segment lost 5 bases and the V segment lost 5 bases, leaving 9 bases of the junction unmatched.

V gene TRBV28 combines with J gene TRBJ2-1, with TRBD2 matching over 8 bases. The CDR3 contains 12 residues. Germline CDR1 reads MDHEN; CDR2 reads SYDVKM. Trimming removed 8 bases from V and 10 bases from J; junction bases left unmatched: 7. CDR3 loop: CASGGLAREQFF. The CDR3 bases are TGTGCCAGCGGAGGACTAGCCCGCGAGCAGTTCTTC.

In this sample, this clone turned up a few times. This rearrangement joins TRBV23-1 to TRBJ2-2; D is ambiguous. TRBV23-1 is noted as an ORF with a role that remains uncertain. V was cut by 2 bases and J by 9 bases, with 10 bases left in between. The length of the CDR3 is 13 residues. The CDR3 nucleotides read TGCGCCAGCAGTCAAATCCCCGGCCGGGAGCTGTTTTTT. Translating gives CASSQIPGRELFF.

This clone showed up just a few times. The chain couples TRBV13 to TRBJ2-3; TRBD2 matches at 7 bases. The CDR3 extends over 15 amino acids. The V segment lost 8 bases and the J segment 5 bases; nucleotides outside the gene matches: 13. The germline V gene encodes CDR1 PRHDT and CDR2 FYEKMQ (reference sequence). CDR3 amino acids: CASPRGDYPGDTQYF. CDR3 sequence (DNA): TGTGCCAGCCCCCGGGGGGACTATCCGGGAGATACGCAGTATTTT.

The sample holds one count of this clone. The chain combines TRBV2 with TRBJ2-1; possibly TRBD1 or TRBD2 for D (6 bases each). The CDR3 loop spans 15 amino acids. Germline values: CDR1 SNHLY, CDR2 FYNNEI. Trimming left V 6 bases short and J 8 bases short, with 20 bases between. CDR3 sequence: CASSDGRVGGDEQFF. In nucleotides, the CDR3 is TGTGCCAGCAGCGATGGTCGGGTCGGGGGCGATGAGCAGTTCTTC.

V usage is TRBV28 and J usage is TRBJ2-7; 11 positions match TRBD1. The CDR3 is 16 amino acids. V lost 4 bases, J lost 5 bases, and 10 bases stayed unmatched. Germline CDR1 is MDHEN and CDR2 is SYDVKM. The CDR3 spells CASSSPGTGGVDEQYF. CDR3 DNA sequence: TGTGCCAGCAGTTCCCCAGGGACAGGGGGTGTGGACGAGCAGTACTTC.

This clone was observed a single time. The chain joins TRBV28 to TRBJ1-2; D not certain. The CDR3 runs to 12 residues. V was cut by 5 bases and J by 8 bases, with 12 bases left in between. Per germline, CDR1 MDHEN and CDR2 SYDVKM. Here the CDR3 DNA reads TGTGCCAGCAGTCTATCCGCGAGCGGCTACACCTTC. This translates into CASSLSASGYTF.

This clone appeared a single time. V and J are TRBV18 and TRBJ2-1; 8 positions agree with TRBD2. This CDR3 has 12 residues. The germline CDR1 and CDR2 sequences are KGHSH and LQKENI. V dropped 2 bases and J dropped 9; count of bases not matched to a gene: 0. In DNA form, the CDR3 reads TGTGCCAGCTCACCAAGCGGGGGTGAGCAGTTCTTC. Its protein is CASSPSGGEQFF.

J is TRBJ2-3 and V is TRBV5-1; TRBD1 aligns across 12 bases. CDR1 SGHRS and CDR2 YFSETQ come from the germline V gene. CDR3 length: 15 amino acids. V gave up 4 bases and J gave up 5 bases; unmatched junction bases: 5. The CDR3 region has the DNA TGCGCCAGCAGCAAGGGACAGGGGGCAAGAGATACGCAGTATTTT. Residues: CASSKGQGARDTQYF.

V usage is TRBV7-8 and J usage is TRBJ1-2; possible D gene TRBD1, 6 bases. The CDR3 contains 14 residues. Between the trimmed V and J ends, which lost 5 bases and 4 bases, there was a span of 14 bases. Looked up from germline, CDR1 is SGHVS and CDR2 is FQNEAQ. CDR3 residues: CASSGRDTLYGYTF. Written as DNA, the CDR3 is TGTGCCAGCAGCGGCCGGGACACCCTCTATGGCTACACCTTC. Full variable domain (rest looked up from reference TRBV7-8 and TRBJ1-2): GAGVSQSPRYKVAKRGQDVALRCDPISGHVSLFWYQQALGQGPEFLTYFQNEAQLDKSGLPSDRFFAERPEGSVSTLKIQRTQQEDSAVYLCASSGRDTLYGYTFGSGTRLTVV.

The chain recombines TRBV7-3 with TRBJ2-2, with 7 nucleotides matching TRBD2. This CDR3 is built from 16 residues. After removal of 3 bases from V and 2 bases from J, the junction contained 6 bases not matched to a gene. Per the germline V gene, CDR1 is SGHTA and CDR2 is FQGTGA. CDR3 DNA: TGTGCCAGCAGCTTTATGGCTAGCGGTAACACCGGGGAGCTGTTTTTT. Its protein product is CASSFMASGNTGELFF.

The V gene is TRBV27, the J gene TRBJ1-4, with D hard to call. Trimming stripped 6 bases from V and 0 bases from J, with 11 bases between. This CDR3 comprises 15 residues. From germline, CDR1 is MNHEY and CDR2 SMNVEV (reference sequence). The CDR3 is CASSLEGATNEKLFF. The CDR3 DNA reads TGTGCCAGCAGCCTGGAGGGTGCAACTAATGAAAAACTGTTTTTT.

The chain links TRBV25-1 to TRBJ2-1, with 8 bases that match TRBD2. CDR1 and CDR2 from the germline V gene are MGHDK and SYGVNS. V was clipped by 7 bases and J by 10 bases; unmatched bases: 15. The CDR3 loop spans 15 amino acids. CDR3 residues: CASTPGTRPEGEQFF. The CDR3 DNA reads as TGTGCCAGCACCCCCGGGACTAGGCCCGAGGGGGAGCAGTTCTTC.